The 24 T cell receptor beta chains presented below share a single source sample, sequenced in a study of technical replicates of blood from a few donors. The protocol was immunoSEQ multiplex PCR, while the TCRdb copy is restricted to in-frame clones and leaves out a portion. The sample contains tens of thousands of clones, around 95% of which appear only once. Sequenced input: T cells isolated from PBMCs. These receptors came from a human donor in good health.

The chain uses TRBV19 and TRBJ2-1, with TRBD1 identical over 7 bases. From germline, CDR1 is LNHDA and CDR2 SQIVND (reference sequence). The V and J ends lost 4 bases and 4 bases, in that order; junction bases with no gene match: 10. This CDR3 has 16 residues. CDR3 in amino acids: CASSTGTEVPYNEQFF. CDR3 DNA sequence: TGTGCCAGTAGTACCGGGACAGAGGTCCCTTACAATGAGCAGTTCTTC.

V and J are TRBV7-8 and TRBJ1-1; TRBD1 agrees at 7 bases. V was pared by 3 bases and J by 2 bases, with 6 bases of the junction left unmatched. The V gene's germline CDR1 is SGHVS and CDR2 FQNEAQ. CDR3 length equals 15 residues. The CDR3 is CASSFLRGSNTEAFF. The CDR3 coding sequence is TGTGCCAGCAGCTTTCTCAGGGGGAGCAACACTGAAGCTTTCTTT.

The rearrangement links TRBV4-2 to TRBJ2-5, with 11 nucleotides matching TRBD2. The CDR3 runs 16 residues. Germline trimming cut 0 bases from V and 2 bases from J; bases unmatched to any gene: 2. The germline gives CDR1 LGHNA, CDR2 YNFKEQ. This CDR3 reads CASSQDPSGGQETQYF. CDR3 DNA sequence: TGTGCCAGCAGCCAAGACCCTAGCGGGGGGCAAGAGACCCAGTACTTC.

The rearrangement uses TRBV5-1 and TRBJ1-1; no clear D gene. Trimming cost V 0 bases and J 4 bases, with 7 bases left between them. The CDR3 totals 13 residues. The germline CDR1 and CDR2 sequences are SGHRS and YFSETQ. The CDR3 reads CASSLALSTEAFF. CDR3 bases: TGCGCCAGCAGCTTGGCCTTATCCACTGAAGCTTTCTTT.

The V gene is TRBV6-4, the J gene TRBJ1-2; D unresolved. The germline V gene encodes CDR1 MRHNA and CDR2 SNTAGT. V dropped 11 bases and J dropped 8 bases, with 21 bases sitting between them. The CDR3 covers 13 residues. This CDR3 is CASQRDPKRGYTF. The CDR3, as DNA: TGTGCCTCTCAGCGCGACCCAAAACGGGGCTACACCTTC.

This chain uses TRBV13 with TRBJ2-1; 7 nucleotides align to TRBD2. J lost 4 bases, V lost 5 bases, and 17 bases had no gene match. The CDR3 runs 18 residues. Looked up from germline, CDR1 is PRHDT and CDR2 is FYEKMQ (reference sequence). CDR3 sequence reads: CASSRTPRGGLEYNEQFF. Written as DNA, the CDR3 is TGTGCCAGCAGCCGAACCCCCCGAGGTGGACTAGAGTACAATGAGCAGTTCTTC.

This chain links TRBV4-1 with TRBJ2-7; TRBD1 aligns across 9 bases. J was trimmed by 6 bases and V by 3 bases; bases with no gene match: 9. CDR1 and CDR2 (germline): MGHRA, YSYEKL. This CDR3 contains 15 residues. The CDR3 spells CASSHVGQGGPEQYF. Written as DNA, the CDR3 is TGCGCCAGCAGCCACGTGGGACAGGGTGGTCCCGAGCAGTACTTC.

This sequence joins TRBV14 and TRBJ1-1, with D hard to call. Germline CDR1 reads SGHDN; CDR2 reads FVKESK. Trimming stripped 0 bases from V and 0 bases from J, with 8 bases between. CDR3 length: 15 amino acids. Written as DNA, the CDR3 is TGTGCCAGCAGCCAAGACGGAGGTCTGAACACTGAAGCTTTCTTT. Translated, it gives CASSQDGGLNTEAFF.

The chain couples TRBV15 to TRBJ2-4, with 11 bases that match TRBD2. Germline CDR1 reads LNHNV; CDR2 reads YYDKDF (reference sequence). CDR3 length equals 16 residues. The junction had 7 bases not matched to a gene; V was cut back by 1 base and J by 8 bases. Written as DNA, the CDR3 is TGTGCCACCAGCAGAGTTCGCACTAGCGGGAGTTACATTCAGTACTTC. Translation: CATSRVRTSGSYIQYF.

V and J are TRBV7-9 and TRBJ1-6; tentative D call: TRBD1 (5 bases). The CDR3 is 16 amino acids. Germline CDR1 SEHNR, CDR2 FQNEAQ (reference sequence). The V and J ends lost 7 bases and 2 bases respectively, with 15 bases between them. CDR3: CASTVGRATYNSPLHF. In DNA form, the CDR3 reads TGTGCCAGCACCGTGGGCAGGGCGACCTATAATTCACCCCTCCACTTT.

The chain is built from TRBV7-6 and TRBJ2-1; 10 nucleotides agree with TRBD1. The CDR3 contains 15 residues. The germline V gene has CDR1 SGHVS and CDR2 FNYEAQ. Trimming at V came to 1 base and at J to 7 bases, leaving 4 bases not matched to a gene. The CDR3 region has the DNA TGTGCCAGCAGCTTAGGCGACAGGGGGCTTAATGAGCAGTTCTTC. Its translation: CASSLGDRGLNEQFF.

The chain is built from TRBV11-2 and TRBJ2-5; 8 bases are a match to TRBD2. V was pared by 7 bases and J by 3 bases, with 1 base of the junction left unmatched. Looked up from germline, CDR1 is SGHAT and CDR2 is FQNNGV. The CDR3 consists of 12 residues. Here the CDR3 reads CASNGGEETQYF. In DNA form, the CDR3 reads TGTGCCAGCAACGGGGGGGAAGAGACCCAGTACTTC.

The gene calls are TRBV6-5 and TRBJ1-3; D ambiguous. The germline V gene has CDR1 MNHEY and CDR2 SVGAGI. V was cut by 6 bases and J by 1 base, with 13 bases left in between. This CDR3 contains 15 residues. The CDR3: CASSSETLSGNTIYF. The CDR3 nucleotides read TGTGCCAGCAGCTCAGAGACACTTTCTGGAAACACCATATATTTT.

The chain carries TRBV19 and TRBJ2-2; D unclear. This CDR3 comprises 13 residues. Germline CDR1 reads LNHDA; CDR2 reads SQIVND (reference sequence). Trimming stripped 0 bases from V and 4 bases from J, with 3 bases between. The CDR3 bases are TGTGCCAGTAGTATAGAGAGCACCGGGGAGCTGTTTTTT. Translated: CASSIESTGELFF.

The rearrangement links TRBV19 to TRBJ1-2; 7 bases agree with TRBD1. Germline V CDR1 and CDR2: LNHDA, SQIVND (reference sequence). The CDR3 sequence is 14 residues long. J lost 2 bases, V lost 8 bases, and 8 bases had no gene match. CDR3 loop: CASRPTGTNYGYTF. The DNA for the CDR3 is TGTGCCAGTCGTCCGACAGGGACGAACTATGGCTACACCTTC. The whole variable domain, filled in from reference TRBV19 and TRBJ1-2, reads DGGITQSPKYLFRKEGQNVTLSCEQNLNHDAMYWYRQDPGQGLRLIYYSQIVNDFQKGDIAEGYSVSREKKESFPLTVTSAQKNPTAFYLCASRPTGTNYGYTFGSGTRLTVV.

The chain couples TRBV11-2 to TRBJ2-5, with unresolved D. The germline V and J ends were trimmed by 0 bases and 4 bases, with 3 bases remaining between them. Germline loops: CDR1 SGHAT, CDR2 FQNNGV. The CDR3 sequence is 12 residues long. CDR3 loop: CASSLDRETQYF. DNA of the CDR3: TGTGCCAGCAGCTTAGATCGAGAGACCCAGTACTTC.

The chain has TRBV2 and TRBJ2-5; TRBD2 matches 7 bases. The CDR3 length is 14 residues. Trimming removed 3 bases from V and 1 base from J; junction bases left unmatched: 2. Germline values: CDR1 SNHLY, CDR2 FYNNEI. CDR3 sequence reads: CASSDRTSQETQYF. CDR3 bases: TGTGCCAGCAGTGACCGGACTAGCCAAGAGACCCAGTACTTC.

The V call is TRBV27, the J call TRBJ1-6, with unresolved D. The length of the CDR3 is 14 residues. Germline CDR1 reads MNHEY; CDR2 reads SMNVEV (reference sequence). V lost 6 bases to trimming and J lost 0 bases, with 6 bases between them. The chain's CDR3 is CASSVRSYNSPLHF. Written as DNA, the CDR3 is TGTGCCAGCAGCGTTCGCTCCTATAATTCACCCCTCCACTTT.

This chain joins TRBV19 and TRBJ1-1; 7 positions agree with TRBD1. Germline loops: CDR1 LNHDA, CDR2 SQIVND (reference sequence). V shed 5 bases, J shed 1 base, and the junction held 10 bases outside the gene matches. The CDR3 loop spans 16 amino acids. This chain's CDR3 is CASSSPPTGQNTEAFF. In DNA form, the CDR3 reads TGTGCCAGTAGTTCCCCTCCGACAGGGCAGAACACTGAAGCTTTCTTT.

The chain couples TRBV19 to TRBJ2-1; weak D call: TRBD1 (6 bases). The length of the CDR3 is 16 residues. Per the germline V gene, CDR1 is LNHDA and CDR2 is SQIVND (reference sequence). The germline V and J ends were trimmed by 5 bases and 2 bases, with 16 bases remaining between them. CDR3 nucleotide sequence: TGTGCCAGTAGTTACGGGACACTTCAAACCTACAATGAGCAGTTCTTC. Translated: CASSYGTLQTYNEQFF.

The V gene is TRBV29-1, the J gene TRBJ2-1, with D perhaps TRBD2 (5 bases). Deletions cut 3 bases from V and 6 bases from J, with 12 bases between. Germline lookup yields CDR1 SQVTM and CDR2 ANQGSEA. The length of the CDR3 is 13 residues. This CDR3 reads CSVERESSNEQFF. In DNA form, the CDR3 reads TGCAGCGTTGAGAGGGAGTCGTCCAATGAGCAGTTCTTC.

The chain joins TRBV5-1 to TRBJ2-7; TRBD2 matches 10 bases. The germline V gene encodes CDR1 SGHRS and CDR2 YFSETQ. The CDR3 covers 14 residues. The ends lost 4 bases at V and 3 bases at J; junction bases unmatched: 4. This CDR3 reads CASSGASGSYEQYF. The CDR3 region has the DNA TGCGCCAGCAGCGGGGCTAGCGGGAGCTACGAGCAGTACTTC. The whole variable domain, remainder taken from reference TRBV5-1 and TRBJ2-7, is KAGVTQTPRYLIKTRGQQVTLSCSPISGHRSVSWYQQTPGQGLQFLFEYFSETQRNKGNFPGRFSGRQFSNSRSEMNVSTLELGDSALYLCASSGASGSYEQYFGPGTRLTVT.

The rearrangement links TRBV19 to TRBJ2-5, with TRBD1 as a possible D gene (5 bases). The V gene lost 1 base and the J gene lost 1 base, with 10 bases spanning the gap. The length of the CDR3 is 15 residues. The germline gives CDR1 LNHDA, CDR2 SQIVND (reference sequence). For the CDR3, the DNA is TGTGCCAGTAGTATAGCTGGCAGGGCCCAAGAGACCCAGTACTTC. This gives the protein CASSIAGRAQETQYF.

The CDR3 region has the DNA TGTGCCAGCAGCTCCTCTAGCGGGAACTACAATGAGCAGTTCTTC. Its protein is CASSSSSGNYNEQFF. The chain couples TRBV5-4 to TRBJ2-1; 9 bases agree with TRBD2. The CDR3 consists of 15 residues. J gave up 3 bases and V 3 bases, and 4 bases lay outside the gene matches. In germline, CDR1 is SGHNT, CDR2 YYREEE (reference sequence).